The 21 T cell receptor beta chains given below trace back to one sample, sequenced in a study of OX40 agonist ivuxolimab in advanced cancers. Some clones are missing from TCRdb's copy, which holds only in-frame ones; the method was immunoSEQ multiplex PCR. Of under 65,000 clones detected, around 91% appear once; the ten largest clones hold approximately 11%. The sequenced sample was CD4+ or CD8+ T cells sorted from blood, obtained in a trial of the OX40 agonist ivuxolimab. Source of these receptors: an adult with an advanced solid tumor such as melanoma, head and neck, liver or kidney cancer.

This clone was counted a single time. CDR3 DNA sequence: TGTGCCAGCAGTTGGGGGCCCGGGGCCAACGTCCTGACTTTC. Translation gives CASSWGPGANVLTF. This chain connects TRBV2 to TRBJ2-6, with a weak D call TRBD1 (6 bases). Trimming took 5 bases from V and 4 from J, leaving 9 bases between them. Germline V gene lookup returns CDR1 SNHLY and CDR2 FYNNEI. The CDR3 spans 14 residues.

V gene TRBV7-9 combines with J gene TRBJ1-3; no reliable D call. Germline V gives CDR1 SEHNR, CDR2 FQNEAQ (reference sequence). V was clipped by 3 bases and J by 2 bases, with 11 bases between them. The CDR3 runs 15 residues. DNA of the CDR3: TGTGCCAGCAGCTTTCATCGGGGTGCTGGAAACACCATATATTTT. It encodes CASSFHRGAGNTIYF.

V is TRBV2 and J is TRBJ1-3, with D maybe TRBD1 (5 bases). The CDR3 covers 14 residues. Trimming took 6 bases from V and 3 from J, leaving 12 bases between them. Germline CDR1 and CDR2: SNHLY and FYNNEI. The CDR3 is CASRAGTDGNTIYF. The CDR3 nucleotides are TGTGCCAGCAGAGCCGGGACCGATGGAAACACCATATATTTT. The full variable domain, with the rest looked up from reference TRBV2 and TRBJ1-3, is EPEVTQTPSHQVTQMGQEVILRCVPISNHLYFYWYRQILGQKVEFLVSFYNNEISEKSEIFDDQFSVERPDGSNFTLKIRSTKLEDSAMYFCASRAGTDGNTIYFGEGSWLTVV.

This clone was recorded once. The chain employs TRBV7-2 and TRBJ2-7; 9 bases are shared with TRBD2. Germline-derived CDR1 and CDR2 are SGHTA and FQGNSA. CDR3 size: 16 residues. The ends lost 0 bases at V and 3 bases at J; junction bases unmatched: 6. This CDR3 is CASSLAASGALYEQYF. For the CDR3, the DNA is TGTGCCAGCAGCTTAGCTGCTAGCGGGGCCCTCTACGAGCAGTACTTC.

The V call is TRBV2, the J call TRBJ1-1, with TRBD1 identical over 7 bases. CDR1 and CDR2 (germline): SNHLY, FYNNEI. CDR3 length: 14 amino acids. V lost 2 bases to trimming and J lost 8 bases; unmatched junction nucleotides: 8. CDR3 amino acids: CASSELRGGGEAFF. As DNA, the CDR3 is TGTGCCAGCAGTGAATTAAGAGGGGGCGGCGAAGCTTTCTTT.

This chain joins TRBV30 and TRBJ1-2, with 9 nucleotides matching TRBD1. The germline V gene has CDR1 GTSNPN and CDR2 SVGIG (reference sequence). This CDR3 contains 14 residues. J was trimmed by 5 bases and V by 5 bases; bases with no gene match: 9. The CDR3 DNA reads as TGTGCCTGGCACGCGACAGGGGGGAGTTATGGCTACACCTTC. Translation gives CAWHATGGSYGYTF.

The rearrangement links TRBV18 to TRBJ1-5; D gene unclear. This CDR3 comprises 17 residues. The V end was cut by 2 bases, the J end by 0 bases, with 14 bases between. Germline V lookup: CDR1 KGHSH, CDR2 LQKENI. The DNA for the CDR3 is TGTGCCAGCTCACCAGGCTCAGGCCTCTATAGCAATCAGCCCCAGCATTTT. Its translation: CASSPGSGLYSNQPQHF.

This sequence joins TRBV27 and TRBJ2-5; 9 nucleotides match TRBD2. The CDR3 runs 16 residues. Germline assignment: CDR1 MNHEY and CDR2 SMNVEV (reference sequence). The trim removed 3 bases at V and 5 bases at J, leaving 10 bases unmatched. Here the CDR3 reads CASSLTSGPGLETQYF. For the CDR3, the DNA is TGTGCCAGCAGTTTGACTAGCGGACCTGGGTTGGAGACCCAGTACTTC.

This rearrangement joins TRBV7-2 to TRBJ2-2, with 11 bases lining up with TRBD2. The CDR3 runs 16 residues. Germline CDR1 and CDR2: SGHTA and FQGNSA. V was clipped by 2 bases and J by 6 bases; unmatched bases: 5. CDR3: CASSLMASGGSGELFF. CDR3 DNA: TGTGCCAGCAGCTTAATGGCTAGCGGGGGGTCCGGGGAGCTGTTTTTT.

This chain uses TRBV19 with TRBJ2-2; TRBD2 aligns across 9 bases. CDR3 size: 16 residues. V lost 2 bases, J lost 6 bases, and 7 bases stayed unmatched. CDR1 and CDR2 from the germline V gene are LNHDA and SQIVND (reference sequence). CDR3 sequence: CASSIRLAGTPGELFF. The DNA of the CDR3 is TGTGCCAGTAGTATAAGGCTAGCGGGAACCCCCGGGGAGCTGTTTTTT.

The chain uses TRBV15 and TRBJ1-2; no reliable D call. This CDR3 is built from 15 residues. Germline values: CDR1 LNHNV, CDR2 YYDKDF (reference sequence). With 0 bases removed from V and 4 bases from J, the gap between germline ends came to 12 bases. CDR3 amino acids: CATSRDLIFTYGYTF. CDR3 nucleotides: TGTGCCACCAGCAGAGATCTGATATTCACCTATGGCTACACCTTC. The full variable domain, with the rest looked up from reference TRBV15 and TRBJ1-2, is DAMVIQNPRYQVTQFGKPVTLSCSQTLNHNVMYWYQQKSSQAPKLLFHYYDKDFNNEADTPDNFQSRRPNTSFCFLDIRSPGLGDTAMYLCATSRDLIFTYGYTFGSGTRLTVV.

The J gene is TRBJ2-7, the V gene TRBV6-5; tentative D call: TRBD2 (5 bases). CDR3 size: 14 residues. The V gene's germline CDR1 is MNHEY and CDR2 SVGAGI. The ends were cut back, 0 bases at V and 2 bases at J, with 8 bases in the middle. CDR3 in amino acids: CASSYSRDAYEQYF. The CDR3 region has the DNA TGTGCCAGCAGTTACTCGAGGGATGCCTACGAGCAGTACTTC.

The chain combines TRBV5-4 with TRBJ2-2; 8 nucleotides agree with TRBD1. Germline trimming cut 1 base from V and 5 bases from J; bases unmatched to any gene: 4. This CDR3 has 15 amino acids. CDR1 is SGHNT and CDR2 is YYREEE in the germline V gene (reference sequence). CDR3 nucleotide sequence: TGTGCCAGCAGCTTGCAGGGGGCCGGAACCGGGGAGCTGTTTTTT. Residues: CASSLQGAGTGELFF.

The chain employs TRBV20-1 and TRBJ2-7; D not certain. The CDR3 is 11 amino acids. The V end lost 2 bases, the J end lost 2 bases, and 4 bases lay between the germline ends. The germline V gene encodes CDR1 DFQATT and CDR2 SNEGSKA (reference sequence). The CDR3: CSARLTYEQYF. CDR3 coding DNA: TGCAGTGCTAGACTAACCTACGAGCAGTACTTC.

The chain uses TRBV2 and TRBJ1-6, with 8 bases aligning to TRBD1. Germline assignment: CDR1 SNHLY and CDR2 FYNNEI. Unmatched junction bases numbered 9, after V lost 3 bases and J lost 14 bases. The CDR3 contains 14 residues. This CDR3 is CASSDRGRLKALHF. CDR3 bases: TGTGCCAGCAGTGACAGGGGGCGGCTTAAAGCCCTCCACTTT.

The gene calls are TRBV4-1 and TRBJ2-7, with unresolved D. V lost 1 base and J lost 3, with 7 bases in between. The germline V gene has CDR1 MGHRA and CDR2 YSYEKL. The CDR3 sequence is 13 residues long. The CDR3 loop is CASSQGTVYEQYF. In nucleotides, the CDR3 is TGCGCCAGCAGCCAAGGAACCGTCTACGAGCAGTACTTC.

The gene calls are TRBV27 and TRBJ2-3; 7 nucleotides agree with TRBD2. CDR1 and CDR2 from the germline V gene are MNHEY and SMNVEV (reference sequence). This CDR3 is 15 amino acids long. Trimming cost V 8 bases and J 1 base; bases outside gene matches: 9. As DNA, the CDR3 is TGTGCCAGCCCTGGGGGGGATCACGGCACAGATACGCAGTATTTT. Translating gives CASPGGDHGTDTQYF.

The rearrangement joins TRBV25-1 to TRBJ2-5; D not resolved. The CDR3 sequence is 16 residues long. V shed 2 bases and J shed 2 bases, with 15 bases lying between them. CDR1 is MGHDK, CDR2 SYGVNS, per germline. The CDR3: CASSEKNIGRQETQYF. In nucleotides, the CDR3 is TGTGCCAGCAGTGAAAAAAATATTGGTCGGCAAGAGACCCAGTACTTC.

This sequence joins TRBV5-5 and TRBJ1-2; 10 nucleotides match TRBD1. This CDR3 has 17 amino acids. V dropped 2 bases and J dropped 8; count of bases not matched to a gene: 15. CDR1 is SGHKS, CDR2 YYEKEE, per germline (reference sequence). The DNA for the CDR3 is TGTGCCAGCAGCTTACTTGCAGTGGGACAGGGGAAAGGAGGCTACACCTTC. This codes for CASSLLAVGQGKGGYTF.

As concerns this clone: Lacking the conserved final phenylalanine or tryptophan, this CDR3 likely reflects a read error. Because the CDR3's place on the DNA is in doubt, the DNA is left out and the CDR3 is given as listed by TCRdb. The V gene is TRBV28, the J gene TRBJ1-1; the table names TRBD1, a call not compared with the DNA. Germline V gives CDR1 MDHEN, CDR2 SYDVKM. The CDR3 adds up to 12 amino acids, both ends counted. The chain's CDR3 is CASSSRTGGRFP.

CDR3 in amino acids: CSVEGRNADTQYF. CDR3 in DNA: TGCAGCGTTGAAGGCCGGAACGCAGATACGCAGTATTTT. This chain uses TRBV29-1 with TRBJ2-3; D call uncertain. CDR3 length: 13 residues. V lost 1 base and J lost 4, with 9 bases in between. Germline values: CDR1 SQVTM, CDR2 ANQGSEA.